These 30 T cell receptor beta chains were sequenced from one sample in a study of blood T cell repertoires in COVID-19. The repertoire was sequenced with immunoSEQ multiplex PCR; TCRdb's copy has only in-frame clones and lacks some. There are approximately 150,000 clones in the sample; roughly four fifths occur only once, and approximately 14% lies in the top ten. Sequencing was done on a sample of peripheral blood. The receptors come from a human donor with acute or convalescent COVID-19. The donor label of this sample is uncertain.

The V and J genes are TRBV7-6 and TRBJ1-2; 8 nucleotides match TRBD1. Germline loops: CDR1 SGHVS, CDR2 FNYEAQ. CDR3 length: 17 residues. With 5 bases clipped from V and 6 bases from J, the junction kept 17 bases outside the gene matches. DNA of the CDR3: TGTGCCAGCAGCCCACGTCAGTCGACAGGGGAAAGCGATGGCTACACCTTC. Residues: CASSPRQSTGESDGYTF.

The chain links TRBV30 to TRBJ1-5; maybe TRBD1 (5 bases). Between the trimmed V and J ends, which lost 2 bases and 6 bases, there was a span of 17 bases. Germline lookup yields CDR1 GTSNPN and CDR2 SVGIG (reference sequence). This CDR3 has 15 residues. The CDR3: CAWSWGPGEGQPQHF. The CDR3 DNA reads TGTGCCTGGAGTTGGGGACCGGGGGAGGGTCAGCCCCAGCATTTT.

The chain recombines TRBV6-6 with TRBJ1-2; 7 positions agree with TRBD1. The germline CDR1 and CDR2 sequences are MNHNY and SVGAGI (reference sequence). The CDR3 runs to 14 residues. The V gene end was trimmed by 7 bases and the J gene end by 0 bases; junction bases not matched to a gene: 5. CDR3 bases: TGTGCCAGCACCGGGGACAGTTCTAACTATGGCTACACCTTC. Translating gives CASTGDSSNYGYTF.

V usage is TRBV7-9 and J usage is TRBJ1-2; a weak D match, TRBD1 (6 bases). The germline V gene has CDR1 SEHNR and CDR2 FQNEAQ (reference sequence). The CDR3 is 14 residues long. V was cut by 5 bases and J by 7 bases, with 17 bases left in between. CDR3 nucleotide sequence: TGTGCCAGCAGCCAAGGACAGAGCCTAGGTGGCTACACCTTC. Translating it yields CASSQGQSLGGYTF. Combining the CDR3 with reference TRBV7-9 and TRBJ1-2 gives the whole variable domain DTGVSQNPRHKITKRGQNVTFRCDPISEHNRLYWYRQTLGQGPEFLTYFQNEAQLEKSRLLSDRFSAERPKGSFSTLEIQRTEQGDSAMYLCASSQGQSLGGYTFGSGTRLTVV.

In its sample, this clone was seen once. The chain is built from TRBV30 and TRBJ1-4; the D gene is possibly TRBD1 (6 bases). Trimming took 1 base from V and 6 from J, leaving 12 bases between them. The CDR3 has 14 residues. Germline CDR1 is GTSNPN and CDR2 is SVGIG (reference sequence). CDR3 sequence: CAWSDGQSDEKLFF. CDR3 in DNA: TGTGCCTGGAGTGATGGACAGTCGGATGAAAAACTGTTTTTT.

The chain has TRBV30 and TRBJ1-2; perhaps TRBD1 as D (5 bases). This CDR3 has 12 amino acids. Germline V gene lookup returns CDR1 GTSNPN and CDR2 SVGIG (reference sequence). V was clipped by 3 bases and J by 0 bases, with 5 bases between them. CDR3 in amino acids: CAWSRANYGYTF. The CDR3 DNA reads as TGTGCCTGGAGCAGGGCTAACTATGGCTACACCTTC.

The chain recombines TRBV25-1 with TRBJ2-7, with D unresolved. CDR3 length equals 15 residues. CDR1 is MGHDK and CDR2 is SYGVNS in the germline V gene. V was pared by 3 bases and J by 3 bases, with 15 bases between. The CDR3 DNA reads as TGTGCCAGCAGTGATCCAATGGGCAGTTACTACGAGCAGTACTTC. Encoded protein: CASSDPMGSYYEQYF.

V gene TRBV19 combines with J gene TRBJ2-7; TRBD1 matches at 9 bases. The CDR3 has 13 residues. With V trimmed by 10 bases and J by 4 bases, 8 bases remained unmatched. Germline assignment: CDR1 LNHDA and CDR2 SQIVND (reference sequence). The CDR3 here is CATKKGQGYEQYF. In DNA, the CDR3 is TGTGCCACCAAAAAGGGACAGGGTTACGAGCAGTACTTC.

CDR3 coding DNA: TGTGCCAGCAGCCTCTACAGGGCGGACATTCAGTACTTC. Translating gives CASSLYRADIQYF. The chain has TRBV7-9 and TRBJ2-4; D is possibly TRBD1 (6 bases). CDR3 length: 13 amino acids. CDR1 SEHNR and CDR2 FQNEAQ come from the germline V gene (reference sequence). V lost 5 bases and J 8 bases, leaving 13 bases between the germline ends.

V is TRBV4-1 and J is TRBJ2-5; 7 positions match TRBD1. The CDR3 loop spans 13 amino acids. Unmatched junction bases numbered 0, after V lost 1 base and J lost 4 bases. Germline lookup yields CDR1 MGHRA and CDR2 YSYEKL. The CDR3 sequence is CASSQGDRETQYF. The DNA of the CDR3 is TGCGCCAGCAGCCAAGGGGACAGAGAGACCCAGTACTTC.

In DNA form, the CDR3 reads TGTGCCAGCAGCTTGGTGAGCGGTGACTATGGCTACACCTTC. Protein product: CASSLVSGDYGYTF. The chain recombines TRBV5-6 with TRBJ1-2, with unresolved D. From germline, CDR1 is SGHDT and CDR2 YYEEEE. V lost 0 bases and J 3 bases, leaving 9 bases between the germline ends. The CDR3 loop spans 14 amino acids.

The chain links TRBV7-3 to TRBJ2-7; TRBD1 agrees at 9 bases. Per the germline V gene, CDR1 is SGHTA and CDR2 is FQGTGA. The CDR3 has 15 amino acids. The J segment lost 5 bases and the V segment lost 1 base, leaving 6 bases of the junction unmatched. In nucleotides, the CDR3 is TGTGCCAGCAGCTTAAGTCCCGGGACAGGGAACGAGCAGTACTTC. Its protein is CASSLSPGTGNEQYF.

The genes are TRBV6-5 and TRBJ1-6; TRBD1 matches at 10 bases. Germline V CDR1 and CDR2: MNHEY, SVGAGI. J was trimmed by 5 bases and V by 4 bases; bases with no gene match: 2. The CDR3 is made up of 15 amino acids. In DNA, the CDR3 is TGTGCCAGCAGTTCGGGACAGGGGAATAATTCACCCCTCCACTTT. It specifies CASSSGQGNNSPLHF.

The chain uses TRBV7-2 and TRBJ2-3; 7 nucleotides match TRBD1. CDR1 and CDR2 from the germline V gene are SGHTA and FQGNSA. After removal of 5 bases from V and 6 bases from J, the junction contained 2 bases not matched to a gene. This CDR3 contains 12 residues. The CDR3 nucleotides are TGTGCCAGCAGCCAGGGGGTGGATACGCAGTATTTT. Translated: CASSQGVDTQYF.

The V and J genes are TRBV5-1 and TRBJ2-2; no definite D call. The ends were cut back, 0 bases at V and 0 bases at J, with 6 bases in the middle. Looked up from germline, CDR1 is SGHRS and CDR2 is YFSETQ. CDR3 length: 15 residues. The CDR3 is CASSLDPANTGELFF. As DNA, the CDR3 is TGCGCCAGCAGCTTGGATCCAGCGAACACCGGGGAGCTGTTTTTT.

This clone showed up just once. This chain links TRBV29-1 with TRBJ2-2; 7 bases agree with TRBD1. Germline values: CDR1 SQVTM, CDR2 ANQGSEA. The junction had 6 bases not matched to a gene; V was cut back by 7 bases and J by 1 base. The CDR3 spans 14 residues. CDR3 sequence (DNA): TGCAGCGCCGAAGACAGGGTGAACACCGGGGAGCTGTTTTTT. Encoded protein: CSAEDRVNTGELFF.

This clone was detected a few times. The chain carries TRBV10-1 and TRBJ1-2, with D maybe TRBD1 (6 bases). V lost 5 bases and J 2 bases, leaving 15 bases between the germline ends. Germline V gives CDR1 WNHNN, CDR2 SYGVQD (reference sequence). This CDR3 region has 15 residues. The CDR3 region is CASSPTGLQNYGYTF. The CDR3 nucleotides read TGCGCCAGCAGTCCGACAGGACTCCAGAACTATGGCTACACCTTC.

The rearrangement joins TRBV2 to TRBJ1-4; D is possibly TRBD1 (6 bases). In germline, CDR1 is SNHLY, CDR2 FYNNEI. Trimming cost V 8 bases and J 8 bases, with 12 bases left between them. The CDR3 loop spans 12 amino acids. CDR3 sequence: CASRVQGEKLFF. CDR3 bases: TGTGCCAGCCGGGTTCAGGGGGAAAAACTGTTTTTT.

The chain uses TRBV3-1 (or the pseudogene TRBV3-2) and TRBJ2-1, with 11 bases lining up with TRBD2. The CDR3 covers 18 residues. V lost 0 bases and J lost 3; bases outside the gene matches: 7. From germline, CDR1 is LGHDT and CDR2 YNNKEL (reference sequence). CDR3 bases: TGTGCCAGCAGCCAAGATCCTACCGGGACTAGCGGCTACAATGAGCAGTTCTTC. It specifies CASSQDPTGTSGYNEQFF.

V is TRBV5-1 and J is TRBJ1-1, with TRBD1 matching 9 bases. The germline gives CDR1 SGHRS, CDR2 YFSETQ. This CDR3 has 13 residues. V lost 4 bases, J lost 3 bases, and 1 base stayed unmatched. Here the CDR3 DNA reads TGCGCCAGCAGCAGGGACAGGGACACTGAAGCTTTCTTT. It is translated as CASSRDRDTEAFF.

The CDR3 protein is CASSQKGTAGELFF. CDR3 nucleotides: TGTGCCAGCAGCCAAAAAGGGACAGCCGGGGAGCTGTTTTTT. V and J are TRBV3-1 (or the pseudogene TRBV3-2) and TRBJ2-2, with TRBD1 matching 7 bases. CDR1 is LGHDT, CDR2 YNNKEL, per germline (reference sequence). V was pared by 2 bases and J by 6 bases, with 3 bases of the junction left unmatched. The CDR3 spans 14 residues.

The chain has TRBV25-1 and TRBJ1-4; 7 positions match TRBD1. Germline CDR1 MGHDK, CDR2 SYGVNS. The CDR3 sequence is 17 residues long. The V gene end was trimmed by 0 bases and the J gene end by 2 bases; junction bases not matched to a gene: 6. The DNA of the CDR3 is TGTGCCAGCAGTGAATACGTGAAGACAGGGACTAATGAAAAACTGTTTTTT. Encoded protein: CASSEYVKTGTNEKLFF.

This chain links TRBV6-5 with TRBJ1-2; 7 bases line up with TRBD1. V lost 0 bases to trimming and J lost 4 bases; unmatched junction nucleotides: 5. The CDR3 contains 15 residues. Germline V gives CDR1 MNHEY, CDR2 SVGAGI. CDR3 coding DNA: TGTGCCAGCAGTTACTCGAAGTCAGGGGGCTATGGCTACACCTTC. This codes for CASSYSKSGGYGYTF.

On this clone: An end of the junction differs from the germline gene, which may be a read error. The CDR3 reads CASSPRGGTSVSGVNVLTF. The CDR3 DNA reads TGCGCCAGCAGCCCCCGCGGGGGGACGTCCGTCTCTGGGGTCAACGTCCTGACTTTC. The chain employs TRBV4-1 and TRBJ2-6; 8 positions match TRBD2. This CDR3 spans 19 amino acids. The germline gives CDR1 MGHRA, CDR2 YSYEKL.

The chain has TRBV5-1 and TRBJ2-5, with 14 bases fitting TRBD2. J was trimmed by 5 bases and V by 3 bases; bases with no gene match: 6. The CDR3 runs to 16 residues. Germline V CDR1 and CDR2: SGHRS, YFSETQ. This CDR3 reads CASSSGLAGVSETQYF. The CDR3 region has the DNA TGCGCCAGCAGCTCGGGACTAGCGGGGGTATCGGAGACCCAGTACTTC.

The chain recombines TRBV19 with TRBJ1-6; D not certain. With 6 bases removed from V and 0 bases from J, the gap between germline ends came to 9 bases. Germline values: CDR1 LNHDA, CDR2 SQIVND (reference sequence). This CDR3 comprises 15 residues. CDR3 bases: TGTGCCAGTAGAACGGGGAGCTCCTATAATTCACCCCTCCACTTT. It specifies CASRTGSSYNSPLHF.

J is TRBJ2-7 and V is TRBV3-1 (or the pseudogene TRBV3-2); 10 bases match TRBD2. The CDR3 consists of 15 residues. Germline CDR1 reads LGHDT; CDR2 reads YNNKEL (reference sequence). V dropped 1 base and J dropped 3; count of bases not matched to a gene: 3. The CDR3 loop reads CASSQVLAGVYEQYF. In DNA form, the CDR3 reads TGTGCCAGCAGCCAAGTTCTAGCGGGGGTCTACGAGCAGTACTTC.

The chain has TRBV6-1 and TRBJ2-7, with TRBD2 matching 9 bases. J was trimmed by 2 bases and V by 1 base; bases with no gene match: 3. CDR3 length: 15 residues. Germline V gene data show CDR1 as MNHNS and CDR2 as SASEGT. This CDR3 is CASSEEAGGPYEQYF. In DNA, the CDR3 is TGTGCCAGCAGTGAAGAGGCGGGGGGGCCCTACGAGCAGTACTTC.

Remarks on this clone: Germline and junction disagree at one end, which may indicate a read error. The gene calls are TRBV5-1 and TRBJ1-3; 9 positions match TRBD1. The CDR3 extends over 15 amino acids. Germline V lookup: CDR1 SGHRS, CDR2 YFSETQ. This CDR3 is CASSLQGALETPPNF. For the CDR3, the DNA is TGCGCCAGCAGCTTACAGGGGGCACTGGAAACACCACCAAATTTT.

The chain joins TRBV7-2 to TRBJ1-5; D is possibly TRBD1 (5 bases). CDR1 and CDR2 from the germline V gene are SGHTA and FQGNSA. V dropped 4 bases and J dropped 3 bases, with 13 bases sitting between them. CDR3 length: 15 residues. The CDR3: CASSYSQGNNQPQHF. The CDR3 nucleotides read TGTGCCAGCAGCTATTCGCAGGGAAACAATCAGCCCCAGCATTTT. Variable domain in full (rest from reference TRBV7-2 and TRBJ1-5): GAGVSQSPSNKVTEKGKDVELRCDPISGHTALYWYRQSLGQGLEFLIYFQGNSAPDKSGLPSDRFSAERTGGSVSTLTIQRTQQEDSAVYLCASSYSQGNNQPQHFGDGTRLSIL.